This is a list of T cell receptor beta chains from one sample in a study of T cell repertoires in cytomegalovirus infection. TCRdb redid the calling of the reads with MiXCR, one entry per CDR3 protein. The repertoire holds approximately 500,000 distinct CDR3 sequences, with more than 15% as singletons. The sample consisted of CD8+ T cells from PBMCs. These receptors were collected from a human donor in good health (CMV status not recorded). Some clones in this sample may be carry-over from other donors' samples. Each CDR3 is given with its conserved first and last residue. The D gene is left open where the match is weak. Clone size, where shown, is once, few, many, or a class for clones that have expanded.

>-|TRBJ2-7|TRBV3-1|-
CASSPYQGLGYEQYF
TGTGCCAGCAGCCCCTACCAGGGGCTTGGTTACGAGCAGTACTTC
>-|TRBJ1-4|TRBV19|-
CASSTTPATNEFLFF
TGTGCCAGTAGTACGACTCCGGCAACTAATGAATTTCTGTTTTTT
>TRBD1|TRBJ2-7|TRBV24-1|once
CATSDTQGYEQYF
TGTGCCACCAGTGATACACAGGGGTACGAGCAGTACTTC
>-|TRBJ2-7|TRBV24-1|-
CATSDSGEQYF
TGTGCCACCAGTGATTCGGGGGAGCAGTACTTC
>-|TRBJ2-7|TRBV29-1|few
CSVEDTLGYEQYF
TGCAGCGTTGAAGACACCCTGGGTTACGAGCAGTACTTC
>-|TRBJ2-1|TRBV5-8|-
CASSLGLGRNNEQFF
TGTGCCAGCAGCTTGGGACTGGGGAGAAACAATGAGCAGTTCTTC
>TRBD2|TRBJ2-5|TRBV7-8|many
CASSLGRTSGRGETQYF
TGTGCCAGCAGCTTAGGGAGAACTAGCGGGAGAGGTGAGACCCAGTACTTC
>TRBD1|TRBJ2-7|TRBV20-1|few
CSATDSFGTGGYEQYF
TGCAGTGCTACCGACTCGTTCGGGACAGGGGGCTACGAGCAGTACTTC
>TRBD1|TRBJ1-1|TRBV7-9|-
CASSYVSGGLSEAFF
TGTGCCAGCAGCTATGTGTCAGGGGGGCTATCTGAAGCTTTCTTT
>TRBD2|TRBJ2-5|TRBV6-1|many
CASSEWDSGVQETQYF
TGTGCCAGCAGTGAATGGGATAGCGGGGTACAAGAGACCCAGTACTTC
>-|TRBJ1-5|TRBV4-1|many
CASSQVDGELNQPQHF
TGCGCCAGCAGCCAAGTCGACGGTGAGCTCAATCAGCCCCAGCATTTT
>-|TRBJ1-1|TRBV6-5|-
CASSYGHGGEDTEAFF
TGTGCCAGCAGTTACGGGCATGGGGGGGAGGACACTGAAGCTTTCTTT
>TRBD1|TRBJ2-5|TRBV6-1|few
CASSPGQGAQETQYF
TGTGCCAGCAGTCCCGGGCAGGGGGCACAAGAGACCCAGTACTTC
>-|TRBJ2-7|TRBV12-3/TRBV12-4|-
CASSFISHHEQYF
TGTGCCAGCAGTTTCATCTCACACCACGAGCAGTACTTC